These 25 T cell receptor beta chains share one sample of origin, sequenced in a study of Graves' ophthalmopathy and Graves' hyperthyroidism. The TCR beta CDR3 regions underwent amplification from RNA transcripts. An opening RT-PCR round employed HTBI primers and preceded a second-round multiplex PCR. TCRdb reprocessed the multiplex PCR reads with MiXCR, giving one entry per CDR3 protein. Of roughly 480,000 distinct CDR3 sequences listed, approximately 15% are singletons. Sequencing was carried out using blood. The receptor source for this set is a woman aged 30 to 39 with Graves' ophthalmopathy.

In the case of this clonotype: Its ends do not fully match the called genes, so a read error is possible. The chain couples TRBV28 to TRBJ2-2; 8 nucleotides agree with TRBD1. This CDR3 region has 16 residues. The germline gives CDR1 MDHEN, CDR2 SYDVKM. The CDR3 coding sequence is TGTGCCAGCAGTTACAGGGGGATCGCGAACACCGGGGAGCTGTGTTTT. Protein product: CASSYRGIANTGELCF.

This clonotype was seen ten or more times. The chain combines TRBV20-1 with TRBJ1-5; no clear D gene. The germline gives CDR1 DFQATT, CDR2 SNEGSKA (reference sequence). V lost 4 bases, J lost 1 base, and 5 bases lay in between. The CDR3 length is 12 residues. CDR3: CSAKSSNQPQHF. In DNA form, the CDR3 reads TGCAGTGCTAAGAGCAGCAATCAGCCCCAGCATTTT.

CDR3 coding DNA: TGTGCCAGCAGCCAAGCGTCAGGGAGGGTCGGCGGCTACACCTTC. It codes for CASSQASGRVGGYTF. This chain links TRBV3-1 with TRBJ1-2, with D possibly matching TRBD1 (5 bases). Germline assignment: CDR1 LGHDT and CDR2 YNNKEL (reference sequence). V was cut by 1 base and J by 8 bases, with 17 bases left in between. The CDR3 has 15 amino acids.

In its sample, this clonotype was seen many times. The chain carries TRBV12-3 or TRBV12-4 and TRBJ1-1, with no clear D. V lost 5 bases and J 0 bases, leaving 10 bases between the germline ends. The CDR3 extends over 14 amino acids. The CDR3 sequence is CASSTQYMNTEAFF. The CDR3 DNA sequence: TGTGCCAGCAGTACCCAATACATGAACACTGAAGCTTTCTTT.

In this sample, this clonotype turned up many times. The chain is built from TRBV27 and TRBJ2-7, with D perhaps TRBD2 (5 bases). V lost 6 bases and J 5 bases, leaving 17 bases between the germline ends. The CDR3 totals 14 residues. Germline CDR1 reads MNHEY; CDR2 reads SMNVEV (reference sequence). The CDR3 DNA reads TGTGCCAGCAGGTACAGATCGGGGTTTGACGAGCAGTACTTC. Protein sequence: CASRYRSGFDEQYF.

This clonotype appeared many times. The chain is built from TRBV19 and TRBJ1-1; 7 nucleotides align to TRBD1. Per the germline V gene, CDR1 is LNHDA and CDR2 is SQIVND (reference sequence). Losses at the gene ends were 8 bases for V and 0 bases for J; bases not matched to a gene: 3. This CDR3 comprises 13 residues. The CDR3 here is CASGTDMNTEAFF. The DNA for the CDR3 is TGTGCCAGTGGGACAGACATGAACACTGAAGCTTTCTTT.

This clonotype has a count of ten or more. V gene TRBV6-5 combines with J gene TRBJ1-1; 8 bases line up with TRBD1. The CDR3 spans 12 residues. The J segment lost 10 bases and the V segment lost 5 bases, leaving 6 bases of the junction unmatched. Germline V gene data show CDR1 as MNHEY and CDR2 as SVGAGI. CDR3 in amino acids: CASSLQTGVAFF. Written as DNA, the CDR3 is TGTGCCAGCAGTCTTCAGACAGGGGTAGCTTTCTTT.

This clonotype was picked up a small number of times. The V gene is TRBV30, the J gene TRBJ1-4; weak D call: TRBD1 (6 bases). V lost 1 base and J lost 2, with 8 bases in between. The CDR3 runs 14 residues. The germline gives CDR1 GTSNPN, CDR2 SVGIG (reference sequence). CDR3: CAWSDRVTNEKLFF. DNA for the CDR3: TGTGCCTGGAGTGACAGGGTCACTAATGAAAAACTGTTTTTT.

This clonotype was counted at least ten times. The chain combines TRBV11-2 with TRBJ1-6, with D possibly matching TRBD1 (5 bases). The CDR3 runs 19 residues. Trimming took off 5 bases at V and 4 bases at J, with 24 bases between the two ends. Germline CDR1 and CDR2: SGHAT and FQNNGV. The CDR3 sequence: CASSTTGLGGDGYNSPLHF. DNA for the CDR3: TGTGCCAGCAGCACCACGGGACTCGGGGGGGATGGATATAATTCACCCCTCCACTTT.

The sample holds many counts of this clonotype. The chain couples TRBV28 to TRBJ1-1, with TRBD1 identical over 11 bases. The V gene end was trimmed by 5 bases and the J gene end by 4 bases; junction bases not matched to a gene: 3. Germline CDR1 is MDHEN and CDR2 is SYDVKM. The CDR3 extends over 14 amino acids. The CDR3, as DNA: TGTGCCAGCAGTCGGGACAGGGGGAGCACTGAAGCTTTCTTT. This sequence encodes CASSRDRGSTEAFF.

This clonotype was counted at least ten times. The chain combines TRBV20-1 with TRBJ1-1; D possibly corresponds to TRBD1 (5 bases). CDR3 length: 12 amino acids. Germline V gives CDR1 DFQATT, CDR2 SNEGSKA (reference sequence). Trimming stripped 0 bases from V and 3 bases from J, with 5 bases between. The CDR3 region is CSAREGHTEAFF. The DNA for the CDR3 is TGCAGTGCTAGAGAGGGACACACTGAAGCTTTCTTT.

The V call is TRBV3-1, the J call TRBJ1-1, with TRBD1 matching over 9 bases. Per germline, CDR1 LGHDT and CDR2 YNNKEL (reference sequence). J lost 3 bases, V lost 4 bases, and 6 bases had no gene match. The CDR3 consists of 15 residues. The CDR3 protein is CASSPRTGAYTEAFF. The CDR3 DNA follows: TGTGCCAGCAGCCCAAGGACAGGGGCGTACACTGAAGCTTTCTTT.

This clonotype was recorded many times. The J gene is TRBJ2-5, the V gene TRBV4-1; tentative D call: TRBD2 (5 bases). The length of the CDR3 is 13 residues. Trimming pared 3 bases from V and 5 bases from J, leaving 10 bases between. Per the germline V gene, CDR1 is MGHRA and CDR2 is YSYEKL. The CDR3 reads CASSQAGGETQYF. The CDR3 nucleotides read TGCGCCAGCAGCCAGGCCGGCGGGGAGACCCAGTACTTC.

This clonotype was observed at least ten times. This chain joins TRBV12-5 and TRBJ2-6; no reliable D call. The CDR3 runs to 13 residues. The ends were cut back, 7 bases at V and 0 bases at J, with 4 bases in the middle. CDR1 and CDR2 from the germline V gene are LGHNT and FRNRAP. As DNA, the CDR3 is TGTGCTAGTGCTAGCTCTGGGGCCAACGTCCTGACTTTC. This sequence encodes CASASSGANVLTF.

This clonotype was seen ten or more times. Here the CDR3 DNA reads TGCAGCGTTGAAGCGTCTCTCTACGAGCAGTACTTC. The encoded protein is CSVEASLYEQYF. The rearrangement uses TRBV29-1 and TRBJ2-7; D gene uncertain. Per germline, CDR1 SQVTM and CDR2 ANQGSEA. Between the trimmed V and J ends, which lost 1 base and 3 bases, there was a span of 7 bases. The CDR3 extends over 12 amino acids.

The chain employs TRBV19 and TRBJ1-1, with D possibly being TRBD1 (5 bases). From germline, CDR1 is LNHDA and CDR2 SQIVND (reference sequence). CDR3 length: 15 residues. The V end lost 4 bases, the J end lost 0 bases, and 12 bases lay between the germline ends. The CDR3 DNA follows: TGTGCCAGTAGTACTCCGACAGACCTGAACACTGAAGCTTTCTTT. It translates to CASSTPTDLNTEAFF.

This clonotype came up many times. The CDR3 DNA is TGTGCCAGCAGCTTCCGGGACCTGAACACTGAAGCTTTCTTT. Protein sequence: CASSFRDLNTEAFF. The chain couples TRBV13 to TRBJ1-1, with a possible D match to TRBD1 (5 bases). Germline CDR1 is PRHDT and CDR2 is FYEKMQ (reference sequence). CDR3 length equals 14 residues. V gave up 3 bases and J gave up 0 bases, with 8 bases separating them. The variable domain in full, with the rest retrieved from reference TRBV13 and TRBJ1-1, is AAGVIQSPRHLIKEKRETATLKCYPIPRHDTVYWYQQGPGQDPQFLISFYEKMQSDKGSIPDRFSAQQFSDYHSELNMSSLELGDSALYFCASSFRDLNTEAFFGQGTRLTVV.

The V call is TRBV28, the J call TRBJ2-7; 8 bases map to TRBD1. There are 15 residues in the CDR3. J was trimmed by 2 bases and V by 5 bases; bases with no gene match: 8. The germline gives CDR1 MDHEN, CDR2 SYDVKM. The CDR3 is CASSVRTGRTYEQYF. CDR3 coding DNA: TGTGCCAGCAGTGTAAGGACAGGGAGGACCTACGAGCAGTACTTC.

For this clonotype: This could be a read error, since a much larger clone is one nucleotide away. V usage is TRBV5-1 and J usage is TRBJ2-6; 7 bases map to TRBD2. V gave up 3 bases and J gave up 0 bases; unmatched junction bases: 6. In germline, CDR1 is SGHRS, CDR2 YFSETQ. The length of the CDR3 is 17 residues. CDR3 DNA sequence: TGCGCCAGCAGCTGCACGGGCGGGAGCTCTGGGGCCAACGTCCTGACTTTC. As protein: CASSCTGGSSGANVLTF.

This clonotype was detected ten times or more. This chain joins TRBV12-3 or TRBV12-4 and TRBJ1-5, with TRBD1 as a possible D gene (5 bases). This CDR3 is 15 amino acids long. Trimming removed 6 bases at V and 3 bases at J, with 15 bases between. Here the CDR3 reads CASRAQGRTNQPQHF. The CDR3 DNA follows: TGTGCCAGCAGGGCCCAGGGACGGACCAATCAGCCCCAGCATTTT.

This clonotype was recorded many times. CDR3 loop: CATLGTSSYEQYF. The CDR3 region has the DNA TGTGCCACCCTTGGGACTAGCTCCTACGAGCAGTACTTC. V and J are TRBV2 and TRBJ2-7, with 8 bases identical to TRBD2. The CDR3 is 13 amino acids. J lost 0 bases, V lost 10 bases, and 5 bases had no gene match. Germline CDR1 is SNHLY and CDR2 is FYNNEI.

In this sample, this clonotype turned up many times. CDR3 in amino acids: CASSSRTGGETQYF. CDR3 DNA: TGCGCCAGCAGCTCGCGGACAGGGGGGGAGACCCAGTACTTC. The V and J genes are TRBV5-1 and TRBJ2-5, with 10 bases that match TRBD1. CDR1 and CDR2 (germline): SGHRS, YFSETQ. The CDR3 has 14 residues. Unmatched junction bases numbered 4, after V lost 3 bases and J lost 5 bases.

This clonotype was seen only a few times. The V gene is TRBV12-5, the J gene TRBJ2-5, with 9 bases fitting TRBD1. Per the germline V gene, CDR1 is LGHNT and CDR2 is FRNRAP. The CDR3 totals 15 residues. V trimming: 9 bases; J trimming: 4 bases; junction bases outside the gene matches: 12. The DNA of the CDR3 is TGTGCTAGCCGAGGAAGGGACAGGGATGGAGAGACCCAGTACTTC. The encoded protein is CASRGRDRDGETQYF.

This clonotype has a count of ten or more. The chain carries TRBV2 and TRBJ2-3; 12 bases align to TRBD2. CDR1 is SNHLY, CDR2 FYNNEI, per germline. The length of the CDR3 is 16 residues. V lost 3 bases and J lost 0; bases outside the gene matches: 1. CDR3 DNA: TGTGCCAGCAGTGACCTAGCGGGAGGGAGCACAGATACGCAGTATTTT. Amino acid sequence: CASSDLAGGSTDTQYF.

For this clonotype: The germline gene is not matched at one end of the junction; a read error may be the cause. This chain uses TRBV18 with TRBJ2-7; either TRBD1 or TRBD2 may supply D (5 bases each). The length of the CDR3 is 14 residues. CDR1 KGHSH and CDR2 LQKENI come from the germline V gene. DNA for the CDR3: TGTGCCAGCTCACCAGGACTGGGACCCTACGATCAGTACTTC. Translated: CASSPGLGPYDQYF.